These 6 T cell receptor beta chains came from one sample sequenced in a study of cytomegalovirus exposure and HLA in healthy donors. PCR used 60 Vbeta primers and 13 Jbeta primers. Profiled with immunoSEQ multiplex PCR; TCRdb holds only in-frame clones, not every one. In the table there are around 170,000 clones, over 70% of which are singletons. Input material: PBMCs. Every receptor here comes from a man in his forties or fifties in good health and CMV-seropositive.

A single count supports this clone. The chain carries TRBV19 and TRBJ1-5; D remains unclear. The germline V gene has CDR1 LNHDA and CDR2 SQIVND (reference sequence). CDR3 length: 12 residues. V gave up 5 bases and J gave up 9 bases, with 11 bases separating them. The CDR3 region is CASSYQPGPQHF. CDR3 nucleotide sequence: TGTGCCAGTAGTTACCAACCAGGGCCCCAGCATTTT.

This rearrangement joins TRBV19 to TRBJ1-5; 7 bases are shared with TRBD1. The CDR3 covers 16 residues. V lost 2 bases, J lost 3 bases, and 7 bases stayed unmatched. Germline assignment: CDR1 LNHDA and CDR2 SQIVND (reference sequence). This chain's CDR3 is CASSISLGTVNQPQHF. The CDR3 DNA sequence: TGTGCCAGTAGTATATCTCTTGGGACAGTCAATCAGCCCCAGCATTTT.

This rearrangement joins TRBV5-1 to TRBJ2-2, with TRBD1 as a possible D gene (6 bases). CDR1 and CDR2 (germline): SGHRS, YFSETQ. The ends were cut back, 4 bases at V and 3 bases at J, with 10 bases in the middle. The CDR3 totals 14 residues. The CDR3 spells CASSARTDTGELFF. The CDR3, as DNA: TGCGCCAGCAGCGCCCGGACAGACACCGGGGAGCTGTTTTTT.

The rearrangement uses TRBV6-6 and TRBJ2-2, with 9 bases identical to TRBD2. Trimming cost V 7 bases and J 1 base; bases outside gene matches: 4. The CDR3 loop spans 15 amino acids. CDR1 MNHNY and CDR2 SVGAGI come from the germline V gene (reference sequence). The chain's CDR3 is CASKISGGNTGELFF. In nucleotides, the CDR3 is TGTGCCAGCAAGATTAGCGGGGGGAACACCGGGGAGCTGTTTTTT.

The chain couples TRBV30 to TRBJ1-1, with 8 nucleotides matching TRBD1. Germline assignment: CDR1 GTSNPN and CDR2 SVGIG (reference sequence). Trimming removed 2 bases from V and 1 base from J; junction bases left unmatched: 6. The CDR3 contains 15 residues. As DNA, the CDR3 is TGTGCCTGGAGTCCCTACAGGGGGAGGAACACTGAAGCTTTCTTT. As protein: CAWSPYRGRNTEAFF. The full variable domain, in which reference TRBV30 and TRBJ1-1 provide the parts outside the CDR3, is SQTIHQWPATLVQPVGSPLSLECTVEGTSNPNLYWYRQAAGRGLQLLFYSVGIGQISSEVPQNLSASRPQDRQFILSSKKLLLSDSGFYLCAWSPYRGRNTEAFFGQGTRLTVV.

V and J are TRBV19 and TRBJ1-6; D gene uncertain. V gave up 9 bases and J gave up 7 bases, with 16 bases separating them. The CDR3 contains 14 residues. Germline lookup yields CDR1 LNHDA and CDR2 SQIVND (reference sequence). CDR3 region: CASHPTSGNSPLHF. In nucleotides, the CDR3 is TGTGCCAGCCATCCGACGTCGGGAAATTCACCCCTCCACTTT.